This T cell receptor (beta chain) was observed in a study of T-cell reconstitution after alpha-beta-depleted transplantation in children. It was with unique molecular identifiers that the TCRbeta library was prepared. TCRdb re-derived calls from the PCR reads in MiXCR, one entry per CDR3 protein. The profile shows approximately 340,000 distinct CDR3 sequences, approximately 10% of them singletons. A few counts support this clonotype. Here the sequenced sample was PBMCs from the stem cell graft donor, taken from the stem cell graft. This receptor was taken from a human donor who donated a stem cell graft to a child with acute lymphoblastic leukemia.

The CDR3 loop reads CASSPDGTASGANVLTF. Here the CDR3 DNA reads TGCGCCAGCAGCCCGGACGGGACAGCCTCTGGGGCCAACGTCCTGACTTTC. The rearrangement links TRBV5-1 to TRBJ2-6; 7 bases match TRBD1. The CDR3 consists of 17 residues. The V gene's germline CDR1 is SGHRS and CDR2 YFSETQ. V lost 4 bases, J lost 0 bases, and 7 bases stayed unmatched.